This T cell receptor (beta chain) was recorded in a study of blood T cell repertoires in COVID-19. About the study: Material from acute and convalescent COVID-19 was sourced from the United States, Italy and Spain. Sample material is recorded as cDNA or gDNA derived from T cells, B-cell-depleted T cells, or PBMCs.

This clone was seen once. Original processing notes: Researchers report that nucleated cell counts were estimated from reference gene primer amplification. This table comes from immunoSEQ multiplex PCR, and its TCRdb copy is limited to in-frame clones, with some not included. V and J calls and clone size are copied from that table; D and trimming were computed from the DNA. The sample shows a few hundred thousand clones, 75% to 90% of them seen only once. Germline loops: CDR1 SNHLY, CDR2 FYNNEI. V shed 4 bases and J 10 bases; nucleotides not matched to a gene: 6. The CDR3 runs 13 residues. Sequences were obtained from peripheral blood. This sequence was found in a woman aged 60-75 years with acute or convalescent COVID-19. This chain connects TRBV2 to TRBJ2-5, with TRBD1 matching over 10 bases. CDR3 nucleotides: TGTGCCAGCAGTGGAGGGACAGGGGCTATCCAGTACTTC. Amino acids: CASSGGTGAIQYF.